Listed here are 17 T cell receptor beta chains from one sample, sequenced in a study of CD8 T cells in Susac syndrome. RNA totalling about 0.45 to 1 ug underwent reverse transcription with random hexamers. TCRdb re-called the immunoSEQ multiplex PCR reads with MiXCR, one entry per CDR3 protein. This table holds 150,000 to 200,000 distinct CDR3 sequences, 90% to 95% found once. Sequenced material: CD4+ T cells from PBMCs. These TCRs come from a human donor in good health.

V usage is TRBV15 and J usage is TRBJ2-7, with unresolved D. CDR3 length equals 13 residues. Germline CDR1 and CDR2: LNHNV and YYDKDF (reference sequence). Trimming left V 0 bases short and J 2 bases short, with 5 bases between. The chain's CDR3 is CATSREIAYEQYF. For the CDR3, the DNA is TGTGCCACCAGCAGAGAAATTGCCTACGAGCAGTACTTC.

The CDR3 DNA is TGTGCCAGCAGCCAAGATCAGGCCTCCCCCCAGTACTTC. This sequence encodes CASSQDQASPQYF. The J gene is TRBJ2-5, the V gene TRBV14; D gene uncertain. V lost 0 bases and J lost 9, with 11 bases in between. Germline V gene data show CDR1 as SGHDN and CDR2 as FVKESK. This CDR3 has 13 amino acids.

The V gene is TRBV4-3, the J gene TRBJ1-2, with TRBD1 as a possible D gene (6 bases). Trimming removed 0 bases from V and 0 bases from J, with 8 bases in between. Germline CDR1 reads LGHNA; CDR2 reads YSLEER. The CDR3 loop spans 15 amino acids. The CDR3 nucleotides read TGCGCCAGCAGCCAAGATAGACAGGCTAACTATGGCTACACCTTC. Translation: CASSQDRQANYGYTF.

The chain carries TRBV20-1 and TRBJ2-7; possibly TRBD1 for D (6 bases). The CDR3 runs to 11 residues. The germline gives CDR1 DFQATT, CDR2 SNEGSKA (reference sequence). The V end lost 3 bases, the J end lost 3 bases, and 6 bases lay between the germline ends. The CDR3 here is CSARDSYEQYF. As DNA, the CDR3 is TGCAGTGCTAGGGACAGCTACGAGCAGTACTTC.

The chain has TRBV12-3 or TRBV12-4 and TRBJ1-5, with D unresolved. The V end lost 0 bases, the J end lost 7 bases, and 7 bases lay between the germline ends. The CDR3 length is 13 residues. As DNA, the CDR3 is TGTGCCAGCAGTTTAGCCCAAGCCCAGCCCCAGCATTTT. This sequence encodes CASSLAQAQPQHF.

Points on this clonotype: At one boundary the junction diverges from the germline segment, which might be a read error. The rearrangement joins TRBV20-1 to TRBJ1-2, with D perhaps matching TRBD1 (5 bases). This CDR3 comprises 10 residues. Germline CDR1 reads DFQATT; CDR2 reads SNEGSKA (reference sequence). In DNA, the CDR3 is TGCAGTGCCCCAATGGGAGGGGTCGCCTTC. It translates to CSAPMGGVAF.

The V call is TRBV20-1, the J call TRBJ2-7; possible D gene TRBD2, 5 bases. The CDR3 loop spans 13 amino acids. V was clipped by 7 bases and J by 2 bases, with 15 bases between them. Germline V gene data show CDR1 as DFQATT and CDR2 as SNEGSKA (reference sequence). This CDR3 is CSVPRGPTYEQYF. The CDR3 bases are TGCAGTGTCCCTCGCGGGCCCACCTACGAGCAGTACTTC.

This clonotype appeared a single time. This sequence joins TRBV20-1 and TRBJ2-7; D may be TRBD2 (7 bases). Germline-derived CDR1 and CDR2 are DFQATT and SNEGSKA (reference sequence). V was shortened by 2 bases and J by 2 bases, with 16 bases between the two germline ends. The CDR3 covers 15 residues. As DNA, the CDR3 is TGCAGTGCTAGAAGGGGGGCTAGCGGACCCTACGAGCAGTACTTC. Translated: CSARRGASGPYEQYF.

The V and J genes are TRBV9 and TRBJ2-7; D is undetermined. The CDR3 is 13 residues long. Germline CDR1 reads SGDLS; CDR2 reads YYNGEE. Trimming removed 7 bases at V and 5 bases at J, with 16 bases between. CDR3 DNA sequence: TGTGCCAGCTCTATAGCCCCCCACAACGAGCAGTACTTC. Its translation: CASSIAPHNEQYF.

The rearrangement links TRBV4-1 to TRBJ2-3; D may match TRBD1 or TRBD2 (5 bases each). This CDR3 comprises 13 residues. The germline CDR1 and CDR2 sequences are MGHRA and YSYEKL. Between the trimmed V and J ends, which lost 0 bases and 8 bases, there was a span of 9 bases. The CDR3 DNA follows: TGCGCCAGCAGCCAAGATGAGGGGCGTACGCAGTATTTT. Amino acid sequence: CASSQDEGRTQYF.

The chain has TRBV4-3 and TRBJ1-6, with a tentative D call TRBD1 (5 bases). In germline, CDR1 is LGHNA, CDR2 YSLEER. The CDR3 is made up of 16 amino acids. Trimming cost V 0 bases and J 6 bases, with 12 bases left between them. For the CDR3, the DNA is TGCGCCAGCAGCCAAGATCCCGCAGGGACTAATTCACCCCTCCACTTT. This translates into CASSQDPAGTNSPLHF.

The V call is TRBV3-1, the J call TRBJ2-5; possibly TRBD1 or TRBD2 for D (5 bases each). The CDR3 covers 15 residues. Trimming left V 6 bases short and J 0 bases short, with 14 bases between. Germline V gives CDR1 LGHDT, CDR2 YNNKEL (reference sequence). The CDR3 DNA is TGTGCCAGCAGGCCCGGGACGGAAGACCAAGAGACCCAGTACTTC. Its translation is CASRPGTEDQETQYF.

V and J are TRBV29-1 and TRBJ1-4; possibly TRBD1 for D (6 bases). The CDR3 length is 16 residues. Trimming left V 6 bases short and J 3 bases short, with 20 bases between. CDR1 and CDR2 (germline): SQVTM, ANQGSEA. The CDR3 protein is CSVVEGSGASNEKLFF. For the CDR3, the DNA is TGCAGCGTGGTCGAAGGATCAGGGGCTTCTAATGAAAAACTGTTTTTT.

The chain employs TRBV7-2 and TRBJ2-1; 15 nucleotides agree with TRBD2. V lost 5 bases to trimming and J lost 6 bases; unmatched junction nucleotides: 5. Germline V gene data show CDR1 as SGHTA and CDR2 as FQGNSA. This CDR3 contains 16 residues. CDR3 region: CASSPGLAGGLNEQFF. CDR3 coding DNA: TGTGCCAGCAGCCCGGGACTAGCGGGGGGACTCAATGAGCAGTTCTTC.

The CDR3, as DNA: TGTGCCGGAGGACCGGATTATGGCTACACCTTC. It translates to CAGGPDYGYTF. V gene TRBV30 combines with J gene TRBJ1-2; D not certain. Germline CDR1 reads GTSNPN; CDR2 reads SVGIG (reference sequence). This CDR3 is 11 amino acids long. Trimming shortened V by 8 bases and J by 5 bases, and 12 bases separated the two germline ends. Full variable domain (missing parts from reference TRBV30 and TRBJ1-2): SQTIHQWPATLVQPVGSPLSLECTVEGTSNPNLYWYRQAAGRGLQLLFYSVGIGQISSEVPQNLSASRPQDRQFILSSKKLLLSDSGFYLCAGGPDYGYTFGSGTRLTVV.

The V call is TRBV5-1, the J call TRBJ2-2; tentative D call: TRBD2 (6 bases). The CDR3 covers 14 residues. CDR1 and CDR2 from the germline V gene are SGHRS and YFSETQ. Trimming removed 5 bases at V and 5 bases at J, with 13 bases between. The CDR3 DNA reads as TGCGCCAGCAGTTCGGGGAGCGGGACCGGGGAGCTGTTTTTT. Its protein is CASSSGSGTGELFF. The full variable domain, rest sourced from reference TRBV5-1 and TRBJ2-2, is KAGVTQTPRYLIKTRGQQVTLSCSPISGHRSVSWYQQTPGQGLQFLFEYFSETQRNKGNFPGRFSGRQFSNSRSEMNVSTLELGDSALYLCASSSGSGTGELFFGEGSRLTVL.

The chain employs TRBV7-2 and TRBJ2-7; 7 bases match TRBD1. The trim removed 0 bases at V and 2 bases at J, leaving 1 base unmatched. The length of the CDR3 is 14 residues. The germline CDR1 and CDR2 sequences are SGHTA and FQGNSA. CDR3 DNA sequence: TGTGCCAGCAGCTTAGCGACAGGGCCCTACGAGCAGTACTTC. Its translation: CASSLATGPYEQYF.